The rows below give T cell receptor beta chains drawn from one sample of a study of regulatory T cells in long-lasting Graves disease. TCRdb fed the multiplex PCR reads into MiXCR, producing one record per CDR3 protein. The repertoire holds some 330,000 distinct CDR3 sequences, about 23% seen once, with approximately 27% in the top ten. The sample here was peripheral blood mononuclear cells (PBMCs), taken when the disease was refractory, from a patient treated with antithyroid drugs. The receptors were gathered from a woman in her thirties or forties with Graves disease. CDR3s include the opening cysteine and the closing phenylalanine or tryptophan. D genes are given only for firm matches. Clone size appears in some rows only: once, few, many, or a class for an expanded clone.

v_call	clone_size	d_call	j_call	cdr3_nt	cdr3_aa
TRBV7-6	.	.	TRBJ2-3	TGTGCCAGCAGCTTAGTTGCGGGAAGCCCTAGCACAGATACGCAGTATTTT	CASSLVAGSPSTDTQYF
TRBV5-5	.	TRBD1	TRBJ2-4	TGTGCCAGCAGGTGGGACAGGAGCTGGGGAAACATTCAGTACTTC	CASRWDRSWGNIQYF
TRBV7-2	.	.	TRBJ2-7	TGTGCCAGCAGCGGTCATACCTACGAGCAGTACTTC	CASSGHTYEQYF
TRBV6-8	.	.	TRBJ2-3	TGTGCCAGCAGTTGGACAGCTGGGGGCACAGATACGCAGTATTTT	CASSWTAGGTDTQYF
TRBV27	many	.	TRBJ1-5	TGTGCCAGCAGATCACAGGGTTCCGTTCAGCCCCAGCATTTT	CASRSQGSVQPQHF
TRBV4-2	few	TRBD2	TRBJ2-7	TGTGCCAGCAGCCAAGAAGGTCCCCTAGCGGGAGCCTACGAGCAGTACTTC	CASSQEGPLAGAYEQYF
TRBV20-1	few	TRBD2	TRBJ2-7	TGCAGTGCCAGGCCCCTGCGGGAGATATACGAGCAGTACTTC	CSARPLREIYEQYF
TRBV20-1	many	.	TRBJ2-7	TGCAGTGTCCCGGGACTCGAAACCTACGAGCAGTACTTC	CSVPGLETYEQYF
TRBV11-2	.	TRBD1	TRBJ2-2	TGTGCCAGCAGCCGGGACAGGGGAGTCACCGGGGAGCTGTTTTTT	CASSRDRGVTGELFF
TRBV29-1	many	.	TRBJ1-2	TGCAGCGTTGGGGGTAACGGGTTTGGCTACACCTTC	CSVGGNGFGYTF
TRBV6-1	.	TRBD1	TRBJ1-5	TGTGCCAGCAACAGGGGGCCTCAGCCCCAGCATTTT	CASNRGPQPQHF
TRBV5-6	.	.	TRBJ1-5	TGTGCCAGCAGATCCTACGGGACTGGAATCAATCAGCCCCAGCATTTT	CASRSYGTGINQPQHF
TRBV28	many	TRBD1	TRBJ2-1	TGTGCCAGCAGTGCCCTGGGACAGATAACCTACAATGAGCAGTTCTTC	CASSALGQITYNEQFF
TRBV27	many	TRBD1	TRBJ1-5	TGTGCCAGCAGTTCCTGGACAGGGCAGCCCCAGCATTTT	CASSSWTGQPQHF
TRBV28	few	TRBD1	TRBJ2-1	TGTGCCAGCAGTTTCCCGGGACAGGGAGTCAATGAGCAGTTCTTC	CASSFPGQGVNEQFF
TRBV19	.	TRBD1	TRBJ2-1	TGTGCCAGTAGTAGGGACAGCCACAATGAGCAGTTCTTC	CASSRDSHNEQFF
TRBV28	many	.	TRBJ1-2	TGTGCCAGCAGAGAAAGAGGACGATCTGCCCGAGGCTACACCTTC	CASRERGRSARGYTF
TRBV28	many	.	TRBJ2-5	TGTGCCAGCAGTATAGGAGAGGGAGAATTTCTAGAGACCCAGTACTTC	CASSIGEGEFLETQYF
TRBV7-9	many	TRBD2	TRBJ2-2	TGTGCCAGCAGCTTACTCCCATGGATAGCGGGAGCCACCGGGGAGCTGTTTTTT	CASSLLPWIAGATGELFF
TRBV15	many	.	TRBJ2-7	TGTGCCACCAGCAAGGGGCAACGGTACGAGCAGTACTTC	CATSKGQRYEQYF
TRBV7-3	.	.	TRBJ2-7	TGTGCCAGCAGCTTAACAGTGGACCTGGAAGCCGACTACGAGCAGTACTTC	CASSLTVDLEADYEQYF
TRBV11-1	few	TRBD1	TRBJ2-4	TGTGCCAACAGCTTAGGAACCCCTTCCGGGACAGCAAACATTCAGTACTTC	CANSLGTPSGTANIQYF